The rows below give T cell receptor beta chains drawn from one sample of a study of sequential checkpoint blockade in melanoma. Here immunoSEQ multiplex PCR was the method, and the copy in TCRdb shows in-frame clones only, minus some. The sample lists some 13,000 clones, roughly 79% occurring once. The sequenced sample was CD8+ T cells sorted from blood (inferred from file names), obtained from a patient given nivolumab and ipilimumab in sequence. The source of these receptors is a human donor with melanoma. The CDR3 runs from the conserved cysteine through the conserved F or W. The D gene is left open where the match is weak. Clone size is shown for a subset of rows, as once, few, many or a class of expanded clone.

D gene	J gene	clone size	V gene	CDR3 DNA	CDR3 protein
TRBD1	TRBJ1-2	few	TRBV4-1	TGCGCCAGCAGCCTTGGGACAGGGAACAGACCTACCTTC	CASSLGTGNRPTF
TRBD1	TRBJ2-7	-	TRBV19	TGTGCCAGTAGTATCGGGACAGGGCTCGAGCAGTACTTC	CASSIGTGLEQYF
TRBD1	TRBJ1-2	-	TRBV27	TGTGCCAGCAGTTTAGGAGGACAGGGGGTGTATGGCTACACCTTC	CASSLGGQGVYGYTF
TRBD2	TRBJ2-1	few	TRBV4-1	TGCGCCAGCAGCCAAGATGAAGGGACTAGCAATGAGCAGTTCTTC	CASSQDEGTSNEQFF
-	TRBJ2-1	-	TRBV27	TGTGCCAGCAGTTTGAACCTTCGGAATGAGCAGTTCTTC	CASSLNLRNEQFF
-	TRBJ2-1	-	TRBV4-3	TGCGCCAGCAGCCAAGATCTAGGGGGGGTAGGACTCGACAATGAGCAGTTCTTC	CASSQDLGGVGLDNEQFF
TRBD1	TRBJ1-3	-	TRBV9	TGTGCCAGCAGTGGTCCGGGACAGGGTTTCAGAAACACCATATATTTT	CASSGPGQGFRNTIYF
-	TRBJ2-6	-	TRBV9	TGTGCCAGCAGCGTAGACGAGTTCTCTGGGGCCAACGTCCTGACTTTC	CASSVDEFSGANVLTF
-	TRBJ2-7	-	TRBV4-1	TGCGCCAGCAGCCAAGAAAGCGCTTATGATAGGGGCTACGAGCAGTACTTC	CASSQESAYDRGYEQYF
-	TRBJ1-1	-	TRBV6-5	TGTGCCAGCAGTTACTCGGTCGGGGCTGAAGCTTTCTTT	CASSYSVGAEAFF
-	TRBJ2-3	-	TRBV6-1	TGTGCCAGCAGTGAATGGGGGCTTGGCGGATATACGCAGTATTTT	CASSEWGLGGYTQYF
TRBD2	TRBJ2-7	-	TRBV7-2	TGTGCCAGCGGCGGGAGGGACAGCTCCTACGAGCAGTACTTC	CASGGRDSSYEQYF
-	TRBJ1-4	-	TRBV19	TGTGCCAGTAGTATAGTCTCGCGTGAAAAACTGTTTTTT	CASSIVSREKLFF
TRBD1	TRBJ2-3	once	TRBV28	TGTGCCAGCAGTTTAGGGGACAGGGTGGGAGATACGCAGTATTTT	CASSLGDRVGDTQYF
-	TRBJ2-7	-	TRBV19	TGTGCCAGTAAGGGCCTAGGGGTCGAGCAGTACTTC	CASKGLGVEQYF
-	TRBJ2-7	-	TRBV9	TGTGCCAGCAGCCCAGAGACTGTAGCCTACGAGCAGTACTTC	CASSPETVAYEQYF
TRBD1	TRBJ1-2	few	TRBV5-1	TGCGCCTGCAGCTCGGCAGGGGGCTGGGGATACACCTTC	CACSSAGGWGYTF
-	TRBJ1-5	-	TRBV18	TGTGCCAGCTCCTCGGGGGATTTTAGCAATCAGCCCCAGCATTTT	CASSSGDFSNQPQHF
TRBD2	TRBJ2-7	-	TRBV7-2	TGTGCCAGCAGCTTAGCGCGGGGGACTAGCGGGCGGTACGAGCAGTACTTC	CASSLARGTSGRYEQYF
TRBD1	TRBJ1-2	-	TRBV27	TGTGCCAGCAGCTTAGGGACAGGGCCCACCTATGGCTACACCTTC	CASSLGTGPTYGYTF
-	TRBJ1-1	-	TRBV29-1	TGCAGCGTCCCCTTACCACAGGGCGCTGAAGCTTTCTTT	CSVPLPQGAEAFF
-	TRBJ1-5	once	TRBV15	TGTGCCACCAGCAGGAGCAGGGATAGCAATCAGCCCCAGCATTTT	CATSRSRDSNQPQHF
-	TRBJ2-7	once	TRBV29-1	TGCAGCGTTGAGACAGCCCTCGGGTCCTACGAGCAGTACTTC	CSVETALGSYEQYF
-	TRBJ2-7	-	TRBV4-1	TGCGCCAGCAGCTACGGACTCTACTACGAGCAGTACTTC	CASSYGLYYEQYF
TRBD1	TRBJ1-4	-	TRBV30	TGTGCCTGGAGTGAGACAGGGGGCTCCAATGAAAAACTGTTTTTT	CAWSETGGSNEKLFF
-	TRBJ2-2	-	TRBV19	TGTGCCAGTAGTATACTGGGGCAGGGCACCGGGGAGCTGTTTTTT	CASSILGQGTGELFF
-	TRBJ2-3	once	TRBV30	TGTGCCTGGGGGGACACCACAGATACGCAGTATTTT	CAWGDTTDTQYF
TRBD1	TRBJ2-6	-	TRBV19	TGTGCCAGTAGTCTAGAGGACAGGGGGCGAGCGGGGGCCAACGTCCTGACTTTC	CASSLEDRGRAGANVLTF
-	TRBJ1-4	-	TRBV9	TGTGCCAGCAGCCATGACCCGACCAGGGGAACTGAAAAACTGTTTTTT	CASSHDPTRGTEKLFF
-	TRBJ2-7	once	TRBV5-6	TGTGCCAGCAGCCCCACAGGGATCCACGAGCAGTACTTC	CASSPTGIHEQYF
-	TRBJ1-1	medium-sized	TRBV11-2	TGTGCCAGCAGCTTAGGACTGTTCACTGAAGCTTTCTTT	CASSLGLFTEAFF
TRBD2	TRBJ2-5	-	TRBV9	TGTGCCAGCAGCAACCCCGGGACTAGCGGGGGGCCGGTAGAGACCCAGTACTTC	CASSNPGTSGGPVETQYF
-	TRBJ2-7	few	TRBV11-3	TGTGCCAGCAGGGACGGACTCTCCTACGAGCAGTACTTC	CASRDGLSYEQYF
-	TRBJ2-3	-	TRBV4-1	TGCGCCAGCAGCCAAGTCCGGGATACGCAGTATTTT	CASSQVRDTQYF
TRBD1	TRBJ2-3	once	TRBV7-3	TGTGCCAGCAGCCGACAGGGAGGCACAGATACGCAGTATTTT	CASSRQGGTDTQYF
-	TRBJ1-1	-	TRBV19	TGTGCCAGTAGTAATTCTATGAACACTGAAGCTTTCTTT	CASSNSMNTEAFF
TRBD1	TRBJ1-2	-	TRBV5-6	TGTGCCAGCAGCTGGGGGACAGGGGCTTACGGCTACACCTTC	CASSWGTGAYGYTF
TRBD1	TRBJ2-7	-	TRBV14	TGTGCCAGCAGCCATCTGACAGGGAGCTACGAGCAGTACTTC	CASSHLTGSYEQYF
TRBD2	TRBJ2-3	-	TRBV27	TGTGCCAGCACCACGGGGATAGCGGGAGGAGTTTGGACAGATACGCAGTATTTT	CASTTGIAGGVWTDTQYF
TRBD2	TRBJ2-1	-	TRBV4-1	TGCGCCAGCAGCCAAGGGGGGGGAGAGCAGTTCTTC	CASSQGGGEQFF
TRBD1	TRBJ2-2	once	TRBV6-1	TGTGCCAGCAGTGAAACAGGGGATATTGGCACCGGGGAGCTGTTTTTT	CASSETGDIGTGELFF
TRBD1	TRBJ1-6	-	TRBV6-1	TGTGCCAGCACCGACAGGGGAGATTGGGATTCACCCCTCCACTTT	CASTDRGDWDSPLHF
TRBD1	TRBJ1-1	-	TRBV28	TGTGCCAGCAGTTCCGGGACAGCAAACACTGAAGCTTTCTTT	CASSSGTANTEAFF
-	TRBJ2-7	-	TRBV7-2	TGTGCCAGCAGCTTAGTCGACGAGCAGTACTTC	CASSLVDEQYF
-	TRBJ2-2	-	TRBV6-6	TGTGCCAGCAGTTATCCGGGGAACTCGAACACCGGGGAGCTGTTTTTT	CASSYPGNSNTGELFF
-	TRBJ1-4	-	TRBV30	TGTGCCTGGAGTGTACCGGGGGGGGCAAATGAAAAACTGTTTTTT	CAWSVPGGANEKLFF
TRBD1	TRBJ2-2	-	TRBV6-1	TGTGCCAGCAGTGATTCACCGGGACAGGGTCCCGGGGAGCTGTTTTTT	CASSDSPGQGPGELFF
TRBD1	TRBJ1-2	-	TRBV7-9	TGTGCCAGCAGCCCGGGGACAGGGTATGGCTACACCTTC	CASSPGTGYGYTF
-	TRBJ1-3	-	TRBV15	TGTGCCACCAGCAGAGATGGTACATCTGGAAACACCATATATTTT	CATSRDGTSGNTIYF
TRBD2	TRBJ2-7	once	TRBV7-9	TGTGCCAGCAGCCATGGGGGGGGTTCGCTGAACCCCTACGAGCAGTACTTC	CASSHGGGSLNPYEQYF
-	TRBJ1-1	-	TRBV12-5	TGTGCTAGTGGTCTAGGGGCCGGCACTGAAGCTTTCTTT	CASGLGAGTEAFF
-	TRBJ2-7	few	TRBV5-4	TGTGCCAGCAGCTTGAGTGGGGGGGAGCAGTACTTC	CASSLSGGEQYF
-	TRBJ2-7	-	TRBV4-1	TGCGCCAGCAGCCAATCGGGGAGCTACGAGCAGTACTTC	CASSQSGSYEQYF
-	TRBJ1-4	-	TRBV25-1	TGTGCCAGCAGTGATAAAGACAGTGAAAAACTGTTTTTT	CASSDKDSEKLFF
TRBD1	TRBJ1-2	-	TRBV7-9	TGTGCCAGCAGCTTAGGGGCAGGGGGCGATGGCTACACCTTC	CASSLGAGGDGYTF
-	TRBJ1-6	-	TRBV25-1	TGTGCCAGCGAAGGAGGGGCAGAGAGTTCACCCCTCCACTTT	CASEGGAESSPLHF
TRBD1	TRBJ2-7	-	TRBV9	TGTGCCAGCAGCCCGGGGACAGGAGCCTACGAGCAGTACTTC	CASSPGTGAYEQYF